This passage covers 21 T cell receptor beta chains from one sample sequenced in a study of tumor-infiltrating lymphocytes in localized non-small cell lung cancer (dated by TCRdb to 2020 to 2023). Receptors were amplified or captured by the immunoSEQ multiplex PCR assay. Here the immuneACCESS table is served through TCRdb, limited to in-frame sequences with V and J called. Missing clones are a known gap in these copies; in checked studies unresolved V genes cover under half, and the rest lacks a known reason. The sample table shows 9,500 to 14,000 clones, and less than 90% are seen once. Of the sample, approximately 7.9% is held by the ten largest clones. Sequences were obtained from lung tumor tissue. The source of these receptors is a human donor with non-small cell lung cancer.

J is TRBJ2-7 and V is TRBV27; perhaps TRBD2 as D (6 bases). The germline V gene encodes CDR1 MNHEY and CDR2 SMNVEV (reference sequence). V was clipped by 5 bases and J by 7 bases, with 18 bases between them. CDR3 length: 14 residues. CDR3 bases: TGTGCCAGCAGTACGGCGGGACCCCGGCGAGAGCAGTACTTC. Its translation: CASSTAGPRREQYF.

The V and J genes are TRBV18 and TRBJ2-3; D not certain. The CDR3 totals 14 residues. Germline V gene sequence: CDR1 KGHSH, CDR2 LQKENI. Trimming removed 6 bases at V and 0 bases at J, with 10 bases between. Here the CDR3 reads CASSRVGSTDTQYF. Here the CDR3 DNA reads TGTGCCAGCTCCCGCGTCGGGAGCACAGATACGCAGTATTTT. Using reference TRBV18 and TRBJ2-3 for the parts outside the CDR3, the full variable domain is NAGVMQNPRHLVRRRGQEARLRCSPMKGHSHVYWYRQLPEEGLKFMVYLQKENIIDESGMPKERFSAEFPKEGPSILRIQQVVRGDSAAYFCASSRVGSTDTQYFGPGTRLTVL.

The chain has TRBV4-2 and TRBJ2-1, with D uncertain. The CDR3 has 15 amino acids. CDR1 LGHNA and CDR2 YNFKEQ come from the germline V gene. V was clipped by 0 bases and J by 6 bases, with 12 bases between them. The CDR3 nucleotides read TGTGCCAGCAGCCAAGATTTTTTCAGAAGCAATGAGCAGTTCTTC. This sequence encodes CASSQDFFRSNEQFF.

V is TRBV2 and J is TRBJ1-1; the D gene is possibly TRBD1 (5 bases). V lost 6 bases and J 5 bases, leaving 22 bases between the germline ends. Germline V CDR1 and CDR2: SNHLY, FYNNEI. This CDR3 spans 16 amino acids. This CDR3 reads CASRLAGLGAGTEAFF. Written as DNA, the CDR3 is TGTGCCAGCAGGCTAGCGGGGCTCGGAGCGGGTACTGAAGCTTTCTTT. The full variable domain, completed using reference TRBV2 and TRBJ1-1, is EPEVTQTPSHQVTQMGQEVILRCVPISNHLYFYWYRQILGQKVEFLVSFYNNEISEKSEIFDDQFSVERPDGSNFTLKIRSTKLEDSAMYFCASRLAGLGAGTEAFFGQGTRLTVV.

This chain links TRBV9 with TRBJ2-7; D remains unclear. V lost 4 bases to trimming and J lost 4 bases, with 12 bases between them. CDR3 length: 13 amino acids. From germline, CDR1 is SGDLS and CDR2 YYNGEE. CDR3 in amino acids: CASSPRSAYEQYF. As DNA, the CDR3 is TGTGCCAGCAGCCCTCGTTCGGCTTACGAGCAGTACTTC.

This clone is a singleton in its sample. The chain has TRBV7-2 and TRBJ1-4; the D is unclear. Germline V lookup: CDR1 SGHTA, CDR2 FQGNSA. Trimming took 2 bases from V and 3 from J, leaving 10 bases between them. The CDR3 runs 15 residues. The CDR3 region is CASSLRGMSNEKLFF. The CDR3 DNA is TGTGCCAGCAGCTTACGAGGGATGTCTAATGAAAAACTGTTTTTT.

Written as DNA, the CDR3 is TGCAGTGCCCGCCGGGGGGACGGGCAGTACTTC. This encodes CSARRGDGQYF. The genes are TRBV29-1 and TRBJ2-7; 7 positions agree with TRBD2. CDR1 and CDR2 from the germline V gene are SQVTM and ANQGSEA. The CDR3 is made up of 11 amino acids.

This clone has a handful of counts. The CDR3 protein is CASSFNRVTGELFF. CDR3 DNA: TGTGCCAGCAGCTTTAACAGGGTGACCGGGGAGCTGTTTTTT. This chain uses TRBV7-7 with TRBJ2-2; tentative D call: TRBD1 (6 bases). Trimming cost V 3 bases and J 5 bases, with 10 bases left between them. Germline V gene sequence: CDR1 SSHAT, CDR2 FNYEAQ (reference sequence). The CDR3 extends over 14 amino acids. The full variable domain, completed using reference TRBV7-7 and TRBJ2-2, is GAGVSQSPRYKVTKRGQDVTLRCDPISSHATLYWYQQALGQGPEFLTYFNYEAQPDKSGLPSDRFSAERPEGSISTLTIQRTEQRDSAMYRCASSFNRVTGELFFGEGSRLTVL.

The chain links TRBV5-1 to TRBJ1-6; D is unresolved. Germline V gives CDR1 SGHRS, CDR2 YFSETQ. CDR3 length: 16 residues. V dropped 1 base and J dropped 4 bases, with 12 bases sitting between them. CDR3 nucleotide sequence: TGCGCCAGCAGCTTGTCGGCAGCCCCATATAATTCACCCCTCCACTTT. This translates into CASSLSAAPYNSPLHF.

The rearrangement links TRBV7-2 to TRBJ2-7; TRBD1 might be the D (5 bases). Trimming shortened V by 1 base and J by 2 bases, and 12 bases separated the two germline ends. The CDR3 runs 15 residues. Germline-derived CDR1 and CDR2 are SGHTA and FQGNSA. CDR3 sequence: CASSLVAGQAYEQYF. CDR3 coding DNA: TGTGCCAGCAGCTTAGTGGCTGGACAAGCCTACGAGCAGTACTTC.

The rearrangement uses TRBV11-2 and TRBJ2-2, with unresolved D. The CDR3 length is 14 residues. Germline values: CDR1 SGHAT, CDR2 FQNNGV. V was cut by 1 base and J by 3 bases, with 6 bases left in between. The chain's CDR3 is CASSLGAHTGELFF. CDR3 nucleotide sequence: TGTGCCAGCAGCTTAGGCGCTCACACCGGGGAGCTGTTTTTT. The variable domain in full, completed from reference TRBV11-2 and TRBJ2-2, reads EAGVAQSPRYKIIEKRQSVAFWCNPISGHATLYWYQQILGQGPKLLIQFQNNGVVDDSQLPKDRFSAERLKGVDSTLKIQPAKLEDSAVYLCASSLGAHTGELFFGEGSRLTVL.

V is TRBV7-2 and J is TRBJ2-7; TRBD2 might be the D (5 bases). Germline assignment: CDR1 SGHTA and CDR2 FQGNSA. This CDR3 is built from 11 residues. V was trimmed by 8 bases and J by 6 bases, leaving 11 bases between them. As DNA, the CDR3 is TGTGCCAGCGCTCGGGGTCCCGAGCAGTACTTC. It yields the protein CASARGPEQYF.

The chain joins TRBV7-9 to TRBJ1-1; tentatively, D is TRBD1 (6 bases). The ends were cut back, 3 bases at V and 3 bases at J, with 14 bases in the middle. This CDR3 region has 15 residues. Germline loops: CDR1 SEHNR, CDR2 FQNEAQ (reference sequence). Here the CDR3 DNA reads TGTGCCAGCAGCTTCCAGGACAGACGATACACTGAAGCTTTCTTT. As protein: CASSFQDRRYTEAFF. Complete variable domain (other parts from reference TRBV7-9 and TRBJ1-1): DTGVSQNPRHKITKRGQNVTFRCDPISEHNRLYWYRQTLGQGPEFLTYFQNEAQLEKSRLLSDRFSAERPKGSFSTLEIQRTEQGDSAMYLCASSFQDRRYTEAFFGQGTRLTVV.

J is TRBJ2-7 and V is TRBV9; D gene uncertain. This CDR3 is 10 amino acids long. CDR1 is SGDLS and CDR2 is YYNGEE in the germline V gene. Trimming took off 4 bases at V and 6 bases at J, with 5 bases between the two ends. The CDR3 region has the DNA TGTGCCAGCAGCCCCTGCGAGCAGTACTTC. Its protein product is CASSPCEQYF.

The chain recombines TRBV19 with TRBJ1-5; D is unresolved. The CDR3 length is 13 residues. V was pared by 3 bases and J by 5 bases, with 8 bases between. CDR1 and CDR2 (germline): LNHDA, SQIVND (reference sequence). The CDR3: CASSISMDQPQHF. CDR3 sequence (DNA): TGTGCCAGTAGTATCTCCATGGATCAGCCCCAGCATTTT.

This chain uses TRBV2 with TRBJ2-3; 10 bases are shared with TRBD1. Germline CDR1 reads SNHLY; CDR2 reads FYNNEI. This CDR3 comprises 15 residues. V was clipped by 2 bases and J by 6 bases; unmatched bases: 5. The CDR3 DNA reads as TGTGCCAGCAGTGAAAGACAGGGGGCGTCGGATACGCAGTATTTT. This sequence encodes CASSERQGASDTQYF.

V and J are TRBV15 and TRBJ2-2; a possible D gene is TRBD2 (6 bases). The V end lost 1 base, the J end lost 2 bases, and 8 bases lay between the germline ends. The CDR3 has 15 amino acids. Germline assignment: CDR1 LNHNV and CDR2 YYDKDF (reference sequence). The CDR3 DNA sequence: TGTGCCACCAGCAGAGTACTAGCCAACACCGGGGAGCTGTTTTTT. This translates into CATSRVLANTGELFF.

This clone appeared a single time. The CDR3 reads CASSSLRGPGYTF. The CDR3 DNA sequence: TGTGCCAGCAGCTCACTCAGGGGGCCTGGCTACACCTTC. The chain is built from TRBV7-2 and TRBJ1-2; 8 bases are a match to TRBD1. V gave up 4 bases and J gave up 7 bases; unmatched junction bases: 5. The CDR3 extends over 13 amino acids. Germline V gene sequence: CDR1 SGHTA, CDR2 FQGNSA.

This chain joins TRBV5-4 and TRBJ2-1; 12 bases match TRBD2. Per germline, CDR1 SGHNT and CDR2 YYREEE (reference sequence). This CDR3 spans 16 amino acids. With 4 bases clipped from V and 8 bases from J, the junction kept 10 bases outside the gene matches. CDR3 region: CASSLPSGGALDEQFF. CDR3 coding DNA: TGTGCCAGCAGCCTACCTAGCGGGGGGGCCCTCGATGAGCAGTTCTTC.

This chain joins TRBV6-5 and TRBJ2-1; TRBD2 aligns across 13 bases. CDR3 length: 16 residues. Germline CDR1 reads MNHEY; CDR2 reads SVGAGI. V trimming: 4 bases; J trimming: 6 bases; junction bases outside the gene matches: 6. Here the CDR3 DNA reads TGTGCCAGCAGTTCGCCACTAGCGGGAGGGCCCAATGAGCAGTTCTTC. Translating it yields CASSSPLAGGPNEQFF.

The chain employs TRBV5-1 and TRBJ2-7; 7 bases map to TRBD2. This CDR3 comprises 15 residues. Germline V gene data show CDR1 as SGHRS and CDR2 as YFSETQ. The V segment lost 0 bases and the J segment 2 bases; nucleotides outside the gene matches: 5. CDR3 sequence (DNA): TGCGCCAGCAGCTTGGAACTAGCGAGTACCTACGAGCAGTACTTC. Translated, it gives CASSLELASTYEQYF.